Below are 7 T cell receptor beta chains sequenced from a single sample in a study of long-term antiretroviral therapy in people with HIV. Samples were assayed with immunoSEQ v3.0 at survey level. Generated by immunoSEQ multiplex PCR, the TCRdb table keeps only in-frame clones and is missing some. Of tens of thousands of clones in the sample, about 94% were seen once. Material: unsorted PBMCs, obtained 9.2 years after starting antiretroviral therapy. These TCRs come from a man aged 30 to 45 with HIV.

This chain uses TRBV15 with TRBJ2-7; 9 nucleotides line up with TRBD1. The CDR3 totals 15 residues. Per germline, CDR1 LNHNV and CDR2 YYDKDF (reference sequence). V shed 1 base and J 5 bases; nucleotides not matched to a gene: 6. This CDR3 is CATSRVTGGIDEQYF. The CDR3 DNA reads as TGTGCCACCAGCAGAGTTACAGGGGGCATAGACGAGCAGTACTTC. The complete variable domain, with remaining parts taken from reference TRBV15 and TRBJ2-7, reads DAMVIQNPRYQVTQFGKPVTLSCSQTLNHNVMYWYQQKSSQAPKLLFHYYDKDFNNEADTPDNFQSRRPNTSFCFLDIRSPGLGDTAMYLCATSRVTGGIDEQYFGPGTRLTVT.

V gene TRBV25-1 combines with J gene TRBJ2-5; D remains ambiguous. Germline CDR1 MGHDK, CDR2 SYGVNS. The ends were cut back, 2 bases at V and 2 bases at J, with 6 bases in the middle. This CDR3 has 13 residues. This CDR3 reads CASSERIQETQYF. For the CDR3, the DNA is TGTGCCAGCAGTGAACGCATACAAGAGACCCAGTACTTC.

The rearrangement uses TRBV6-5 and TRBJ2-5; D call uncertain. This CDR3 has 14 residues. V was shortened by 1 base and J by 9 bases, with 15 bases between the two germline ends. The germline CDR1 and CDR2 sequences are MNHEY and SVGAGI. CDR3 region: CASSYFGYEGSQYF. Here the CDR3 DNA reads TGTGCCAGCAGTTACTTCGGATATGAAGGGTCCCAGTACTTC.

V gene TRBV4-2 combines with J gene TRBJ2-3, with 8 positions matching TRBD2. In germline, CDR1 is LGHNA, CDR2 YNFKEQ. The CDR3 is 17 amino acids. V gave up 1 base and J gave up 0 bases; unmatched junction bases: 6. The CDR3 loop is CASSQVGAGASTDTQYF. The CDR3 nucleotides read TGTGCCAGCAGCCAAGTTGGAGCGGGAGCTAGCACAGATACGCAGTATTTT.

The genes are TRBV18 and TRBJ1-2, with D tentatively TRBD1 (5 bases). Germline V CDR1 and CDR2: KGHSH, LQKENI. V lost 6 bases, J lost 0 bases, and 8 bases lay in between. CDR3 length: 13 amino acids. Here the CDR3 reads CASSDSANYGYTF. The CDR3 DNA is TGTGCCAGCTCCGACAGCGCTAACTATGGCTACACCTTC.

J is TRBJ2-5 and V is TRBV29-1, with TRBD2 matching over 9 bases. V shed 6 bases and J 3 bases; nucleotides not matched to a gene: 2. Germline V lookup: CDR1 SQVTM, CDR2 ANQGSEA. The CDR3 is 12 amino acids. The chain's CDR3 is CSVAGGKETQYF. In nucleotides, the CDR3 is TGCAGCGTAGCGGGGGGAAAAGAGACCCAGTACTTC.

V usage is TRBV2 and J usage is TRBJ2-7; maybe TRBD2 (6 bases). Germline assignment: CDR1 SNHLY and CDR2 FYNNEI. The germline V and J ends were trimmed by 1 base and 0 bases, with 10 bases remaining between them. This CDR3 has 15 residues. The CDR3 sequence is CASSEGGTSSYEQYV. CDR3 nucleotides: TGTGCCAGCAGTGAAGGGGGGACTTCCTCCTACGAGCAGTACGTC.